The clone carrying this T cell receptor beta chain appeared a single time. What it binds is not known. 60 Vbeta and 13 Jbeta primers were used in PCR. TCRdb's copy holds only in-frame clones and misses some; the assay was immunoSEQ multiplex PCR. The sample contains 140,000 to 150,000 clones, nearly 80% of which appear only once. The data were obtained in a study of cytomegalovirus exposure and HLA in healthy donors. Germline V gene data show CDR1 as SGHTA and CDR2 as FQGNSA. The CDR3 is made up of 14 amino acids. Deletions cut 6 bases from V and 0 bases from J, with 12 bases between. Regarding the study as a whole: Most sequenced TCRs were rare (though some public TCRs occurred in many donors). Among the sequence variants, a highly shared cluster was likely an artifact of sequencing.

Sequencing was carried out using PBMCs. V gene TRBV7-2 combines with J gene TRBJ2-7, with D hard to call. This TCR was recovered from a woman under 40 in good health and CMV-seronegative. The CDR3 coding sequence is TGTGCCAGCAGACCCACAAGTACCTCCTACGAGCAGTACTTC. This translates into CASRPTSTSYEQYF.